The sequence of this TCR beta chain was determined in a study of long-term antiretroviral therapy in people with HIV. Survey level was the resolution at which the v3.0 immunoSEQ assay ran. A target of about 35,000-50,000 T-cell genomes per sample was set for sequencing. Method: immunoSEQ multiplex PCR; TCRdb's copy keeps in-frame clones and lacks some. The sample shows more than 15,000 clones, around 80% of them seen only once. In regard to this clone: Its antigen is not known.

The V gene end was trimmed by 5 bases and the J gene end by 5 bases; junction bases not matched to a gene: 3. This CDR3 has 13 amino acids. Germline CDR1 reads SNHLY; CDR2 reads FYNNEI. The study's findings and limits: Repertoire composition at all time points was dominated by clones that had expanded before ART. The study found that diversity rose after ART but stayed below transplant donor controls. Controls had broader CDR3 length ranges than HIV repertoires did.

This specimen was unsorted PBMCs, taken at the start of antiretroviral therapy, before treatment. The chain joins TRBV2 to TRBJ2-1, with 7 nucleotides matching TRBD1. The clonotype originates from a woman aged 40-49 years with HIV. Written as DNA, the CDR3 is TGTGCCAGCAGTTACAGGGGCGACAATGAGCAGTTCTTC. This codes for CASSYRGDNEQFF.